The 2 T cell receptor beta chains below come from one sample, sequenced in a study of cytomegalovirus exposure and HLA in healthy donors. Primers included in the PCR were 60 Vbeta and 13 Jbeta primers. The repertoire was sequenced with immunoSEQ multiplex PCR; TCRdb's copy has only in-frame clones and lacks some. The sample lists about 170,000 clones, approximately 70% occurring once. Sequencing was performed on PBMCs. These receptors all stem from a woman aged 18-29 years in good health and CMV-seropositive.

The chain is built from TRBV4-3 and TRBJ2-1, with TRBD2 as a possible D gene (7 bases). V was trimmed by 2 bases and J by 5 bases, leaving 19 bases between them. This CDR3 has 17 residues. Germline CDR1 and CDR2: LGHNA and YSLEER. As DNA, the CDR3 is TGCGCCAGCAGCCAAACCCGGGGGGCCACCGTCCACAATGAGCAGTTCTTC. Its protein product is CASSQTRGATVHNEQFF.

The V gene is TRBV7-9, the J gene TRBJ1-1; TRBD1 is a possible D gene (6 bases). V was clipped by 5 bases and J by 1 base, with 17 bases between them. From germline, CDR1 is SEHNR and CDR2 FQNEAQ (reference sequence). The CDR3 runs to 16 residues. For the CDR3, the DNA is TGTGCCAGCAGCCCCGTAAACCCCAGGGGGAACACTGAAGCTTTCTTT. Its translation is CASSPVNPRGNTEAFF.